The sequence of this TCR beta chain was determined in a study of shared clonotypes between healthy human individuals. Study results and limitations: Memory subsets had estimated richness that was generally smaller than that of naive subsets.

Here immunoSEQ multiplex PCR was the method, and the copy in TCRdb shows in-frame clones only, minus some. The sample carries 2 million to 3 million clones, roughly 93% recorded once. As regards this clone: Its antigen is not known.

V was trimmed by 4 bases and J by 4 bases, leaving 18 bases between them. Germline CDR1 and CDR2: SGDLS and YYNGEE. The CDR3 totals 16 residues. This chain links TRBV9 with TRBJ1-3; D is perhaps TRBD1 (6 bases). Source material: naive CD4+ T cells from PBMCs. Subset given: CD45RA+ positively selected. This TCR derives from a man between 18 and 35 years old in good health. Some clones in this sample may be carry-over from other donors' samples. This CDR3 reads CASSPGAGVTGNTIYF. The CDR3 DNA sequence: TGTGCCAGCAGCCCCGGGGCAGGGGTAACCGGAAACACCATATATTTT.